This entry lists 5 T cell receptor beta chains sequenced from one sample in a study of cytomegalovirus exposure and HLA in healthy donors (dated by TCRdb to 2015 to 2018). The receptor library was made with the immunoSEQ multiplex PCR assay. For the multiplex PCR, a mixture combining 60 forward primers for TCR Vbeta segments and 13 reverse primers for TCR Jbeta segments was used. This is the immuneACCESS table as TCRdb keeps it, with only in-frame sequences that have V and J called. A part of the clones is gone; compared with another copy, unresolved V genes explain less than half, and the rest is unexplained. This sample gives about 140,000 clones in total; roughly 80% of them show up just once. Of the sample, about 2.2% is held by the ten largest clones. Sequencing input: PBMCs. The receptors were gathered from a man in his thirties or forties in good health and CMV-seronegative.

As DNA, the CDR3 is TGTGCCAGCAGTTACTCGACGTCGGGTCCGGGAGATACGCAGTATTTT. This encodes CASSYSTSGPGDTQYF. This chain uses TRBV6-5 with TRBJ2-3; D not certain. This CDR3 spans 16 amino acids. CDR1 and CDR2 from the germline V gene are MNHEY and SVGAGI. Trimming removed 0 bases from V and 5 bases from J, with 15 bases in between.

This chain connects TRBV6-5 to TRBJ2-7; perhaps TRBD2 as D (6 bases). Germline V gene data show CDR1 as MNHEY and CDR2 as SVGAGI. The CDR3 is 15 residues long. V lost 2 bases, J lost 7 bases, and 18 bases lay in between. CDR3 DNA: TGTGCCAGCAGTTACGCTTGGACTACCCACCTAGAGCAGTACTTC. Translation gives CASSYAWTTHLEQYF.

The V gene is TRBV4-3, the J gene TRBJ1-3; D not resolved. Germline V gene data show CDR1 as LGHNA and CDR2 as YSLEER. Trimming pared 1 base from V and 4 bases from J, leaving 14 bases between. The CDR3 sequence is 16 residues long. The CDR3 region has the DNA TGCGCCAGCAGCCAAGGAAACAGTCGGCTCGGAAACACCATATATTTT. This codes for CASSQGNSRLGNTIYF.

The V gene is TRBV29-1, the J gene TRBJ2-7; 10 bases line up with TRBD1. The germline V gene has CDR1 SQVTM and CDR2 ANQGSEA. Trimming removed 4 bases from V and 2 bases from J; junction bases left unmatched: 8. This CDR3 has 15 amino acids. The CDR3 nucleotides read TGCAGCGTTGGATTACCGGGACAGGGGACCTACGAGCAGTACTTC. This encodes CSVGLPGQGTYEQYF.

The genes are TRBV7-9 and TRBJ2-7; 8 positions match TRBD1. Per the germline V gene, CDR1 is SEHNR and CDR2 is FQNEAQ (reference sequence). V was clipped by 3 bases and J by 3 bases; unmatched bases: 1. There are 13 residues in the CDR3. The CDR3 DNA reads TGTGCCAGCAGCTTCGGACAGGGCTACGAGCAGTACTTC. Translating it yields CASSFGQGYEQYF.